This entry lists 32 T cell receptor beta chains sequenced from one sample in a study of blood T cell repertoires in COVID-19. Clones were sequenced by immunoSEQ multiplex PCR, and TCRdb holds only the in-frame ones, with some missing. This sample carries about 100,000 clones, roughly 87% of them seen once, and the ten largest clones take around 5%. The sample was peripheral blood. The receptors here all came from a woman between 50 and 59 years old with COVID-19, enrolled during active disease.

J is TRBJ2-7 and V is TRBV7-3; possible D gene TRBD2, 6 bases. Germline CDR1 is SGHTA and CDR2 is FQGTGA. The CDR3 is 15 amino acids. Deletions cut 2 bases from V and 2 bases from J, with 13 bases between. CDR3 nucleotide sequence: TGTGCCAGCAGCTTACTTGCGGGGCCCGCCTACGAGCAGTACTTC. As protein: CASSLLAGPAYEQYF.

The chain recombines TRBV19 with TRBJ1-2, with D possibly being TRBD1 (5 bases). Germline CDR1 is LNHDA and CDR2 is SQIVND (reference sequence). CDR3 size: 15 residues. Trimming took 5 bases from V and 3 from J, leaving 16 bases between them. The CDR3 here is CASSAGWGGDYGYTF. DNA of the CDR3: TGTGCCAGTAGTGCCGGATGGGGGGGGGACTATGGCTACACCTTC.

The table lists this clone with a few counts. The CDR3 is CASSLELPSTDTQYF. The CDR3 nucleotides are TGTGCCAGCAGTTTAGAACTTCCTAGCACAGATACGCAGTATTTT. J is TRBJ2-3 and V is TRBV28; D is unresolved. V shed 2 bases and J shed 0 bases, with 9 bases lying between them. CDR1 is MDHEN and CDR2 is SYDVKM in the germline V gene. The CDR3 sequence is 15 residues long.

This clone was counted a few times. The rearrangement uses TRBV5-4 and TRBJ1-2; TRBD1 matches at 9 bases. Trimming took 6 bases from V and 0 from J; bases not matched to a gene: 6. The CDR3 is 15 residues long. Germline V gives CDR1 SGHNT, CDR2 YYREEE (reference sequence). CDR3 sequence: CASTRGQGTNYGYTF. Here the CDR3 DNA reads TGTGCCAGCACCCGGGGACAGGGAACTAACTATGGCTACACCTTC.

This clone was recorded only once. The chain recombines TRBV19 with TRBJ1-5; no firm D call. V lost 9 bases, J lost 5 bases, and 14 bases lay in between. The CDR3 consists of 13 residues. Per germline, CDR1 LNHDA and CDR2 SQIVND (reference sequence). DNA for the CDR3: TGTGCCAGCGCCTCCCTGAGGGATCAGCCCCAGCATTTT. Protein product: CASASLRDQPQHF. Full variable domain (rest looked up from reference TRBV19 and TRBJ1-5): DGGITQSPKYLFRKEGQNVTLSCEQNLNHDAMYWYRQDPGQGLRLIYYSQIVNDFQKGDIAEGYSVSREKKESFPLTVTSAQKNPTAFYLCASASLRDQPQHFGDGTRLSIL.

The genes are TRBV11-2 and TRBJ1-1; D is ambiguous. Germline V gene sequence: CDR1 SGHAT, CDR2 FQNNGV. V was cut by 0 bases and J by 5 bases, with 7 bases left in between. CDR3 length equals 13 residues. CDR3 DNA sequence: TGTGCCAGCAGCTTAGATCGGACTACTGAAGCTTTCTTT. Translated, it gives CASSLDRTTEAFF.

The chain has TRBV2 and TRBJ2-1; D is ambiguous. Per germline, CDR1 SNHLY and CDR2 FYNNEI. The CDR3 is 13 residues long. V was pared by 7 bases and J by 3 bases, with 10 bases between. The CDR3 sequence is CASTPQSYNEQFF. The CDR3 DNA follows: TGTGCCAGCACCCCACAGAGCTACAATGAGCAGTTCTTC.

V and J are TRBV6-6 and TRBJ2-1; a weak D match, TRBD2 (7 bases). The germline CDR1 and CDR2 sequences are MNHNY and SVGAGI (reference sequence). Trimming took 6 bases from V and 6 from J, leaving 18 bases between them. The CDR3 has 15 residues. CDR3 protein: CASRLGGRGFNEQFF. CDR3 in DNA: TGTGCCAGCAGGCTGGGGGGGCGGGGGTTCAATGAGCAGTTCTTC.

V gene TRBV5-4 combines with J gene TRBJ2-3; 8 bases are shared with TRBD1. The length of the CDR3 is 17 residues. CDR1 SGHNT and CDR2 YYREEE come from the germline V gene (reference sequence). Losses at the gene ends were 0 bases for V and 3 bases for J; bases not matched to a gene: 9. CDR3 sequence reads: CASSLGNQGARTDTQYF. The CDR3 bases are TGTGCCAGCAGCTTGGGTAACCAGGGGGCTCGTACAGATACGCAGTATTTT. The variable domain in full, with the rest retrieved from reference TRBV5-4 and TRBJ2-3, is ETGVTQSPTHLIKTRGQQVTLRCSSQSGHNTVSWYQQALGQGPQFIFQYYREEENGRGNFPPRFSGLQFPNYSSELNVNALELDDSALYLCASSLGNQGARTDTQYFGPGTRLTVL.

V and J are TRBV6-2 or TRBV6-3 and TRBJ2-5; 12 nucleotides line up with TRBD1. V was pared by 0 bases and J by 5 bases, with 7 bases of the junction left unmatched. The CDR3 runs to 17 residues. Germline values: CDR1 MNHEY, CDR2 SVGEGT. The CDR3 DNA reads as TGTGCCAGCAGTTACTCTCCGGGACAGGGGGCAGGGGAGACCCAGTACTTC. This encodes CASSYSPGQGAGETQYF.

The chain uses TRBV18 and TRBJ2-7; 8 bases align to TRBD2. J gave up 4 bases and V 2 bases, and 1 base lay outside the gene matches. Germline V gene lookup returns CDR1 KGHSH and CDR2 LQKENI. This CDR3 is built from 13 residues. CDR3 nucleotide sequence: TGTGCCAGCTCACCAGGACTAGCTTACGAGCAGTACTTC. Encoded protein: CASSPGLAYEQYF. The variable domain in full, completed from reference TRBV18 and TRBJ2-7, reads NAGVMQNPRHLVRRRGQEARLRCSPMKGHSHVYWYRQLPEEGLKFMVYLQKENIIDESGMPKERFSAEFPKEGPSILRIQQVVRGDSAAYFCASSPGLAYEQYFGPGTRLTVT.

This sequence joins TRBV6-2 or TRBV6-3 and TRBJ1-6; TRBD1 matches at 10 bases. The CDR3 loop spans 16 amino acids. J lost 10 bases, V lost 2 bases, and 8 bases had no gene match. The germline gives CDR1 MNHEY, CDR2 SVGEGT. CDR3 amino acids: CASSYVDRGKGSPLHF. The CDR3 bases are TGTGCCAGCAGTTACGTGGACAGGGGGAAAGGGTCACCCCTCCACTTT.

The chain employs TRBV6-5 and TRBJ1-3, with unresolved D. CDR3 size: 15 residues. Deletions cut 5 bases from V and 0 bases from J, with 11 bases between. The germline V gene encodes CDR1 MNHEY and CDR2 SVGAGI. The CDR3 bases are TGTGCCAGCAGTCCCCTGAGTTTCTCTGGAAACACCATATATTTT. This translates into CASSPLSFSGNTIYF.

The rearrangement joins TRBV30 to TRBJ2-7; D is uncertain. Looked up from germline, CDR1 is GTSNPN and CDR2 is SVGIG (reference sequence). The CDR3 consists of 12 residues. Trimming removed 1 base from V and 7 bases from J, with 11 bases in between. Here the CDR3 reads CAWSDSLLEQYF. For the CDR3, the DNA is TGTGCCTGGAGTGACAGTCTCTTAGAGCAGTACTTC. The full variable domain, its missing parts supplied by reference TRBV30 and TRBJ2-7, is SQTIHQWPATLVQPVGSPLSLECTVEGTSNPNLYWYRQAAGRGLQLLFYSVGIGQISSEVPQNLSASRPQDRQFILSSKKLLLSDSGFYLCAWSDSLLEQYFGPGTRLTVT.

The chain carries TRBV19 and TRBJ2-7; a possible D gene is TRBD1 (6 bases). V was clipped by 0 bases and J by 4 bases, with 10 bases between them. Germline-derived CDR1 and CDR2 are LNHDA and SQIVND (reference sequence). This CDR3 region has 14 residues. In nucleotides, the CDR3 is TGTGCCAGTAGTATAGATCAGGGGCGATACGAGCAGTACTTC. It codes for CASSIDQGRYEQYF.

The chain links TRBV6-1 to TRBJ1-5, with D hard to call. CDR3 length: 15 amino acids. Per germline, CDR1 MNHNS and CDR2 SASEGT. The V end lost 0 bases, the J end lost 5 bases, and 11 bases lay between the germline ends. CDR3 sequence reads: CASSEAANTYQPQHF. The CDR3 DNA follows: TGTGCCAGCAGTGAAGCAGCGAACACATATCAGCCCCAGCATTTT.

This chain uses TRBV5-6 with TRBJ2-7; TRBD1 aligns across 10 bases. The V and J ends lost 3 bases and 2 bases, in that order; junction bases with no gene match: 11. Germline CDR1 reads SGHDT; CDR2 reads YYEEEE. The CDR3 is made up of 17 amino acids. The CDR3 bases are TGTGCCAGCAGCTCTGCTCTTCCCGGGACAGGGGCCTACGAGCAGTACTTC. Translating it yields CASSSALPGTGAYEQYF.

This clone was observed once. The chain combines TRBV7-2 with TRBJ2-7, with a tentative D call TRBD2 (6 bases). The CDR3 consists of 17 residues. Trimming took off 0 bases at V and 1 base at J, with 16 bases between the two ends. Germline V gene lookup returns CDR1 SGHTA and CDR2 FQGNSA. In DNA form, the CDR3 reads TGTGCCAGCAGCTTAGCGGAGACTAGGGCAGAGTCCTACGAGCAGTACTTC. It translates to CASSLAETRAESYEQYF.

J is TRBJ2-7 and V is TRBV27; D ambiguous. The CDR3 is 12 residues long. Germline CDR1 MNHEY, CDR2 SMNVEV (reference sequence). V shed 4 bases and J shed 4 bases, with 8 bases lying between them. CDR3 nucleotide sequence: TGTGCCAGCAGTTCCTACCTTTACGAGCAGTACTTC. This sequence encodes CASSSYLYEQYF.

The chain recombines TRBV7-2 with TRBJ1-2; D is unresolved. Germline-derived CDR1 and CDR2 are SGHTA and FQGNSA. The CDR3 sequence is 17 residues long. Between the trimmed V and J ends, which lost 0 bases and 0 bases, there was a span of 14 bases. Written as DNA, the CDR3 is TGTGCCAGCAGCTTAGCGCTAAGTGGGCAGACTAACTATGGCTACACCTTC. Its translation is CASSLALSGQTNYGYTF.

This chain links TRBV6-1 with TRBJ2-5; 12 bases fit TRBD2. CDR1 is MNHNS, CDR2 SASEGT, per germline. J lost 5 bases, V lost 4 bases, and 8 bases had no gene match. There are 16 residues in the CDR3. Here the CDR3 reads CASSVTSGGPVETQYF. CDR3 nucleotide sequence: TGTGCCAGCAGTGTAACTAGCGGGGGGCCAGTGGAGACCCAGTACTTC.

The rearrangement links TRBV6-2 or TRBV6-3 to TRBJ2-5; 14 bases match TRBD2. This CDR3 comprises 15 residues. The germline V gene has CDR1 MNHEY and CDR2 SVGEGT. The V and J ends lost 5 bases and 5 bases, in that order; junction bases with no gene match: 4. The CDR3 coding sequence is TGTGCCAGCAGTCGACTAGCGGGGGGGCCGGAGACCCAGTACTTC. Amino acids: CASSRLAGGPETQYF.

The genes are TRBV7-9 and TRBJ2-7; the match to TRBD2 covers 8 bases. Germline lookup yields CDR1 SEHNR and CDR2 FQNEAQ (reference sequence). The CDR3 totals 16 residues. V shed 4 bases and J 5 bases; nucleotides not matched to a gene: 13. The CDR3: CASSSIGSSGFHEQYF. In DNA, the CDR3 is TGTGCCAGCAGCTCAATCGGGTCTAGCGGGTTCCACGAGCAGTACTTC.

The chain joins TRBV6-2 or TRBV6-3 to TRBJ2-7; 9 bases align to TRBD2. V gave up 3 bases and J gave up 4 bases; unmatched junction bases: 10. Germline V gene lookup returns CDR1 MNHEY and CDR2 SVGEGT. The CDR3 sequence is 16 residues long. CDR3 in DNA: TGTGCCAGCAGTTATCGGGAAGCAGCGGGGGGATACGAGCAGTACTTC. This encodes CASSYREAAGGYEQYF.

The J gene is TRBJ2-3, the V gene TRBV6-5; D may be TRBD2 (6 bases). CDR1 is MNHEY, CDR2 SVGAGI, per germline. Trimming left V 7 bases short and J 3 bases short, with 17 bases between. The CDR3 has 15 amino acids. CDR3 residues: CASTRTGLRTDTQYF. Written as DNA, the CDR3 is TGTGCCAGCACTCGGACGGGACTTCGGACAGATACGCAGTATTTT.

This sequence joins TRBV2 and TRBJ2-5, with D possibly being TRBD1 (6 bases). From germline, CDR1 is SNHLY and CDR2 FYNNEI. V dropped 4 bases and J dropped 3 bases, with 9 bases sitting between them. CDR3 size: 13 residues. CDR3 in DNA: TGTGCCAGCAGTGCTGAGGGGGAAGAGACCCAGTACTTC. Translated, it gives CASSAEGEETQYF.

The V gene is TRBV4-1, the J gene TRBJ1-2; 7 bases line up with TRBD1. Germline V lookup: CDR1 MGHRA, CDR2 YSYEKL. The trim removed 1 base at V and 4 bases at J, leaving 12 bases unmatched. The CDR3 covers 17 residues. This chain's CDR3 is CASSQVDRDSPTYGYTF. The CDR3 DNA sequence: TGCGCCAGCAGCCAAGTTGACAGGGACTCCCCTACCTATGGCTACACCTTC.

V is TRBV5-4 and J is TRBJ1-1; 7 bases are shared with TRBD1. Per germline, CDR1 SGHNT and CDR2 YYREEE (reference sequence). The CDR3 is 14 amino acids. V was pared by 4 bases and J by 3 bases, with 6 bases of the junction left unmatched. The CDR3 reads CASSPGTAHTEAFF. The CDR3 region has the DNA TGTGCCAGCAGCCCCGGGACAGCACACACTGAAGCTTTCTTT.

The V gene is TRBV30, the J gene TRBJ2-2; 11 nucleotides line up with TRBD1. With 1 base clipped from V and 4 bases from J, the junction kept 2 bases outside the gene matches. Germline CDR1 reads GTSNPN; CDR2 reads SVGIG (reference sequence). The CDR3 runs to 15 residues. Here the CDR3 DNA reads TGTGCCTGGAGTGGGACAGGGGGCGGCACCGGGGAGCTGTTTTTT. This sequence encodes CAWSGTGGGTGELFF.

The chain uses TRBV4-1 and TRBJ2-7, with 7 bases lining up with TRBD1. The CDR3 is 14 amino acids. V dropped 1 base and J dropped 6; count of bases not matched to a gene: 6. CDR1 and CDR2 (germline): MGHRA, YSYEKL. CDR3: CASSQGLTGPEQYF. In DNA form, the CDR3 reads TGCGCCAGCAGCCAAGGACTGACAGGGCCCGAGCAGTACTTC.

The rearrangement joins TRBV4-1 to TRBJ2-1, with 7 bases identical to TRBD2. Trimming cost V 4 bases and J 3 bases; bases outside gene matches: 3. Germline CDR1 and CDR2: MGHRA and YSYEKL. CDR3 length: 14 residues. CDR3 residues: CASSRDYSYNEQFF. The CDR3 bases are TGCGCCAGCAGCCGGGACTACAGCTACAATGAGCAGTTCTTC.

The chain links TRBV3-1 (or the pseudogene TRBV3-2) to TRBJ1-1; 7 bases align to TRBD1. Germline CDR1 LGHDT, CDR2 YNNKEL (reference sequence). With V trimmed by 4 bases and J by 6 bases, 8 bases remained unmatched. CDR3 length: 14 residues. The CDR3 loop reads CASSPGQAFSEAFF. The CDR3 DNA reads as TGTGCCAGCAGCCCCGGACAGGCATTCTCTGAAGCTTTCTTT.